These 30 T cell receptor beta chains were sequenced from one sample in a study of shared clonotypes between healthy human individuals. Assay used: immunoSEQ multiplex PCR; TCRdb lists only in-frame clones, some missing. The data contain under 1,100,000 clones, approximately 70% of them seen just once; the ten biggest clones take up over 1.3%. Material: memory CD4+ T cells sorted from blood. Subset meaning: CD45RA-negative fraction. These receptor sequences come from a man between 18 and 29 years old in good health.

Points on this clone: This specimen includes other DNA sequences encoding the same CDR3. V is TRBV5-1 and J is TRBJ2-5; TRBD2 matches at 12 bases. The V segment lost 4 bases and the J segment 0 bases; nucleotides outside the gene matches: 1. The CDR3 spans 15 residues. The germline CDR1 and CDR2 sequences are SGHRS and YFSETQ. The DNA of the CDR3 is TGCGCCAGCAGCCTAGCGGGGGGGAACCAAGAGACCCAGTACTTC. It translates to CASSLAGGNQETQYF.

The J gene is TRBJ1-3, the V gene TRBV7-9; 7 bases line up with TRBD1. CDR1 is SEHNR and CDR2 is FQNEAQ in the germline V gene (reference sequence). The J segment lost 0 bases and the V segment lost 5 bases, leaving 7 bases of the junction unmatched. The CDR3 extends over 16 amino acids. This CDR3 reads CASSQHGTASGNTIYF. DNA for the CDR3: TGTGCCAGCAGCCAGCATGGGACAGCCTCTGGAAACACCATATATTTT.

CDR3 in amino acids: CSVDTVGELFF. The CDR3 bases are TGCAGCGTTGATACGGTCGGGGAGCTGTTTTTT. The V gene is TRBV29-1, the J gene TRBJ2-2, with no clear D. Germline assignment: CDR1 SQVTM and CDR2 ANQGSEA. The CDR3 contains 11 residues. Trimming cost V 3 bases and J 7 bases, with 6 bases left between them.

The J gene is TRBJ2-2, the V gene TRBV7-2; D possibly uses TRBD1 or TRBD2 (6 bases each). The V and J ends lost 6 bases and 7 bases respectively, with 15 bases between them. CDR1 and CDR2 from the germline V gene are SGHTA and FQGNSA. CDR3 length equals 14 residues. The CDR3 loop reads CASRVGGPGGELFF. The CDR3 DNA reads TGTGCCAGCAGGGTGGGGGGCCCTGGCGGGGAGCTGTTTTTT.

The chain recombines TRBV7-9 with TRBJ2-2; TRBD2 agrees at 11 bases. Germline assignment: CDR1 SEHNR and CDR2 FQNEAQ (reference sequence). The length of the CDR3 is 17 residues. Trimming took 10 bases from V and 4 from J; bases not matched to a gene: 14. The CDR3 region has the DNA TGTGCCACCACAGGGGAGGGACTAGCGGAACCCACCGGGGAGCTGTTTTTT. Protein: CATTGEGLAEPTGELFF. Full variable domain (outside the CDR3, taken from reference TRBV7-9 and TRBJ2-2): DTGVSQNPRHKITKRGQNVTFRCDPISEHNRLYWYRQTLGQGPEFLTYFQNEAQLEKSRLLSDRFSAERPKGSFSTLEIQRTEQGDSAMYLCATTGEGLAEPTGELFFGEGSRLTVL.

The chain couples TRBV7-2 to TRBJ2-1; D is ambiguous. Germline-derived CDR1 and CDR2 are SGHTA and FQGNSA. Trimming left V 5 bases short and J 0 bases short, with 11 bases between. There are 15 residues in the CDR3. This CDR3 is CASSTRWASYNEQFF. CDR3 nucleotide sequence: TGTGCCAGCAGCACAAGATGGGCCTCCTACAATGAGCAGTTCTTC.

The chain combines TRBV10-2 with TRBJ1-5; D remains unclear. CDR3 size: 16 residues. Germline CDR1 is WSHSY and CDR2 is SAAADI. The V end lost 6 bases, the J end lost 0 bases, and 15 bases lay between the germline ends. CDR3 nucleotide sequence: TGCGCCAGCAGCTATAGGCCCGGGGTTAGCAATCAGCCCCAGCATTTT. This sequence encodes CASSYRPGVSNQPQHF.

V is TRBV19 and J is TRBJ1-5, with a tentative D call TRBD1 (6 bases). This CDR3 spans 15 amino acids. The germline V gene encodes CDR1 LNHDA and CDR2 SQIVND (reference sequence). The V end lost 10 bases, the J end lost 3 bases, and 19 bases lay between the germline ends. The CDR3 DNA reads TGTGCCACCTCAGGAGGGGGAGGGAACAATCAGCCCCAGCATTTT. Translating it yields CATSGGGGNNQPQHF.

The V and J genes are TRBV7-9 and TRBJ2-7; no definite D call. The ends were cut back, 0 bases at V and 6 bases at J, with 9 bases in the middle. This CDR3 is built from 13 residues. Germline V gene data show CDR1 as SEHNR and CDR2 as FQNEAQ (reference sequence). The CDR3 loop is CASSLAVGVEQYF. DNA for the CDR3: TGTGCCAGCAGCTTAGCGGTCGGAGTCGAGCAGTACTTC.

The rearrangement links TRBV4-1 to TRBJ1-2; D is perhaps TRBD1 (5 bases). This CDR3 spans 16 amino acids. The germline gives CDR1 MGHRA, CDR2 YSYEKL. Trimming took off 0 bases at V and 2 bases at J, with 13 bases between the two ends. CDR3: CASSQEATTVNYGYTF. CDR3 nucleotide sequence: TGCGCCAGCAGCCAAGAGGCGACGACAGTAAACTATGGCTACACCTTC.

The CDR3, as DNA: TGTGCCAGCAGCCCCGCCCCAACTAGCGGGGTCTACAATGAGCAGTTCTTC. Residues: CASSPAPTSGVYNEQFF. This chain uses TRBV13 with TRBJ2-1; TRBD2 matches at 10 bases. Germline loops: CDR1 PRHDT, CDR2 FYEKMQ (reference sequence). Trimming cost V 5 bases and J 3 bases; bases outside gene matches: 10. The CDR3 sequence is 17 residues long.

V and J are TRBV6-1 and TRBJ1-4; D possibly corresponds to TRBD1 (5 bases). V was clipped by 0 bases and J by 8 bases, with 10 bases between them. Per the germline V gene, CDR1 is MNHNS and CDR2 is SASEGT. The CDR3 runs to 14 residues. CDR3 sequence (DNA): TGTGCCAGCAGTGAAGCAGGGGCGTGGGAAAAACTGTTTTTT. It codes for CASSEAGAWEKLFF.

This chain's CDR3 is CASSYPTAVYGYTF. The CDR3 DNA follows: TGTGCCAGCAGCTACCCGACGGCTGTCTATGGCTACACCTTC. The chain uses TRBV5-6 and TRBJ1-2, with D unresolved. The CDR3 consists of 14 residues. Germline V gives CDR1 SGHDT, CDR2 YYEEEE. With 3 bases removed from V and 4 bases from J, the gap between germline ends came to 13 bases.

The chain recombines TRBV9 with TRBJ1-5; TRBD1 matches at 10 bases. Germline V lookup: CDR1 SGDLS, CDR2 YYNGEE. The V segment lost 1 base and the J segment 0 bases; nucleotides outside the gene matches: 13. The CDR3 sequence is 20 residues long. Written as DNA, the CDR3 is TGTGCCAGCAGCGTACGACAGGGGGCGGGACAATGGTATAGCAATCAGCCCCAGCATTTT. Its protein is CASSVRQGAGQWYSNQPQHF.

The genes are TRBV18 and TRBJ2-7, with no clear D. Germline V gene sequence: CDR1 KGHSH, CDR2 LQKENI. The germline V and J ends were trimmed by 2 bases and 3 bases, with 8 bases remaining between them. The CDR3 loop spans 13 amino acids. The CDR3 DNA reads as TGTGCCAGCTCACCATGGGCAGACTACGAGCAGTACTTC. This gives the protein CASSPWADYEQYF.

V and J are TRBV30 and TRBJ1-1; tentative D call: TRBD1 (5 bases). The CDR3 has 15 amino acids. Germline loops: CDR1 GTSNPN, CDR2 SVGIG (reference sequence). The V end was cut by 2 bases, the J end by 4 bases, with 17 bases between. The CDR3 nucleotides are TGTGCCTGGAGTCGGTTTGACAGCTTAGCCACTGAAGCTTTCTTT. Its translation: CAWSRFDSLATEAFF.

The chain recombines TRBV4-1 with TRBJ2-7; tentatively, D is TRBD1 or TRBD2 (5 bases each). Trimming stripped 6 bases from V and 2 bases from J, with 17 bases between. Per germline, CDR1 MGHRA and CDR2 YSYEKL. The CDR3 loop spans 15 amino acids. CDR3 bases: TGCGCCAGCAGAAGCATCGGGACGCTTCCCTACGAGCAGTACTTC. Its protein is CASRSIGTLPYEQYF.

The V call is TRBV9, the J call TRBJ1-3; 7 nucleotides agree with TRBD1. The CDR3 extends over 16 amino acids. V lost 0 bases and J lost 1; bases outside the gene matches: 4. Germline loops: CDR1 SGDLS, CDR2 YYNGEE. The CDR3 is CASSVAGRGSGNTIYF. In nucleotides, the CDR3 is TGTGCCAGCAGCGTAGCAGGCAGGGGGTCTGGAAACACCATATATTTT.

The rearrangement links TRBV6-1 to TRBJ1-3; D call uncertain. This CDR3 is 15 amino acids long. Trimming shortened V by 5 bases and J by 0 bases, and 11 bases separated the two germline ends. Per germline, CDR1 MNHNS and CDR2 SASEGT. This chain's CDR3 is CASSPRPSSGNTIYF. The CDR3 region has the DNA TGTGCCAGCAGTCCCCGACCCTCCTCTGGAAACACCATATATTTT.

The J gene is TRBJ2-1, the V gene TRBV19, with 13 nucleotides matching TRBD2. CDR1 is LNHDA, CDR2 SQIVND, per germline (reference sequence). There are 16 residues in the CDR3. After removal of 6 bases from V and 7 bases from J, the junction contained 9 bases not matched to a gene. DNA of the CDR3: TGTGCCAGTAGCTTAAGACTAGCGGGAGGAGGAAATGAGCAGTTCTTC. It is translated as CASSLRLAGGGNEQFF.

The CDR3 DNA reads TGTGCCAGCAGCGTAGCGGAGGGTTCACCCCTCCACTTT. Translated: CASSVAEGSPLHF. The chain has TRBV9 and TRBJ1-6; the D is unclear. The V and J ends lost 0 bases and 9 bases respectively, with 7 bases between them. The CDR3 consists of 13 residues. CDR1 is SGDLS and CDR2 is YYNGEE in the germline V gene.

On this clone itself: This sample also contains other DNA sequences that code for the same CDR3. The rearrangement links TRBV5-1 to TRBJ2-2; D is undetermined. Per germline, CDR1 SGHRS and CDR2 YFSETQ. The V end was cut by 3 bases, the J end by 3 bases, with 12 bases between. This CDR3 region has 15 residues. The CDR3 here is CASSSPGLYTGELFF. CDR3 DNA sequence: TGCGCCAGCAGCTCACCCGGGCTCTACACCGGGGAGCTGTTTTTT.

V and J are TRBV5-1 and TRBJ1-2; 7 positions agree with TRBD1. The CDR3 contains 13 residues. Germline values: CDR1 SGHRS, CDR2 YFSETQ. Losses at the gene ends were 4 bases for V and 4 bases for J; bases not matched to a gene: 4. CDR3 protein: CASSRDSPYGYTF. The CDR3 coding sequence is TGCGCCAGCAGCCGGGACAGCCCCTATGGCTACACCTTC.

The V gene is TRBV11-2, the J gene TRBJ1-2; TRBD1 agrees at 9 bases. There are 14 residues in the CDR3. CDR1 is SGHAT, CDR2 FQNNGV, per germline. With V trimmed by 5 bases and J by 3 bases, 4 bases remained unmatched. CDR3: CASSRRDRDYGYTF. In nucleotides, the CDR3 is TGTGCCAGCAGCCGACGGGACAGGGACTATGGCTACACCTTC.

The rearrangement links TRBV10-2 to TRBJ1-5; D not certain. Trimming cost V 0 bases and J 2 bases, with 5 bases left between them. This CDR3 has 14 residues. Germline V gene lookup returns CDR1 WSHSY and CDR2 SAAADI. CDR3 sequence: CASSESGGNQPQHF. DNA of the CDR3: TGCGCCAGCAGTGAGTCCGGTGGCAATCAGCCCCAGCATTTT.

The chain uses TRBV20-1 and TRBJ2-5, with 7 bases that match TRBD1. Trimming took 7 bases from V and 5 from J; bases not matched to a gene: 4. Germline V gives CDR1 DFQATT, CDR2 SNEGSKA (reference sequence). This CDR3 is built from 11 residues. This chain's CDR3 is CSEGGEETQYF. CDR3 sequence (DNA): TGCAGTGAAGGGGGCGAGGAGACCCAGTACTTC.

As regards this clone: Other DNA variants within this sample encode the same CDR3. V and J are TRBV7-9 and TRBJ2-3; 11 bases agree with TRBD2. With 1 base clipped from V and 6 bases from J, the junction kept 9 bases outside the gene matches. Germline CDR1 reads SEHNR; CDR2 reads FQNEAQ (reference sequence). CDR3 size: 17 residues. The CDR3 sequence is CASSLGLAGGPADTQYF. CDR3 sequence (DNA): TGTGCCAGCAGCTTAGGATTAGCGGGGGGGCCCGCGGATACGCAGTATTTT.

The chain joins TRBV4-2 to TRBJ1-4; tentative D call: TRBD1 (5 bases). The CDR3 runs 15 residues. V lost 4 bases to trimming and J lost 2 bases, with 11 bases between them. Germline assignment: CDR1 LGHNA and CDR2 YNFKEQ. The CDR3 reads CASSLTRDTNEKLFF. The CDR3 nucleotides are TGTGCCAGCAGCCTGACCCGGGACACTAATGAAAAACTGTTTTTT.

V is TRBV9 and J is TRBJ2-3; 10 bases line up with TRBD2. Germline V gives CDR1 SGDLS, CDR2 YYNGEE. After removal of 4 bases from V and 1 base from J, the junction contained 6 bases not matched to a gene. The CDR3 totals 16 residues. Here the CDR3 DNA reads TGTGCCAGCAGCTACTCCGGGACTAGCGGCACAGATACGCAGTATTTT. It codes for CASSYSGTSGTDTQYF.

The table lists this clone with a count of one. The gene calls are TRBV2 and TRBJ2-2; D gene unclear. Germline CDR1 and CDR2: SNHLY and FYNNEI. CDR3 length: 14 amino acids. Between the trimmed V and J ends, which lost 4 bases and 3 bases, there was a span of 9 bases. CDR3 region: CASSGWVDTGELFF. Here the CDR3 DNA reads TGTGCCAGCAGTGGGTGGGTGGACACCGGGGAGCTGTTTTTT.